The clone carrying this T cell receptor (beta chain) was observed once. Its matching antigen is unknown. This specimen comes from a study of radiotherapy plus CTLA-4 blockade in lung cancer. Background on the study: There were objective responses in approximately 19% of patients, and around 32% had disease control. Notes on the study in general: Early clonal dynamics of blood T cells, together with interferon-beta, were reported as the best response predictor. TCR clones originating in tumors grew in number in blood after radiotherapy plus ipilimumab.

Germline CDR1 reads ENHRY; CDR2 reads SYGVKD. The CDR3 has 14 residues. V lost 6 bases, J lost 3 bases, and 11 bases lay in between. Those patients who had chemo-refractory metastatic non-small-cell lung cancer were given focal radiation along with CTLA-4 blockade through ipilimumab. TCRdb's table, derived via immunoSEQ multiplex PCR, lists solely in-frame clones and lacks some. The sample includes 40,000 to 50,000 clones, approximately 85% of them seen just once. This TCR was sampled from a human donor with non-small cell lung cancer who had stable disease on radiotherapy plus ipilimumab. V gene TRBV10-3 combines with J gene TRBJ2-2; D perhaps matches TRBD2 (5 bases). The sample consisted of peripheral blood, taken from a patient treated with radiotherapy plus ipilimumab. CDR3 sequence: CAIRPQADTGELFF. In DNA form, the CDR3 reads TGTGCCATCAGACCCCAAGCGGACACCGGGGAGCTGTTTTTT.